The 16 T cell receptor beta chains reported below all come from one sample, sequenced in a study of shared clonotypes between healthy human individuals. The protocol was immunoSEQ multiplex PCR, while the TCRdb copy is restricted to in-frame clones and leaves out a portion. The sample consists of 450,000 to 500,000 clones, approximately 82% of them appearing once. Material for sequencing was PBMCs. Receptor source: a woman aged 40 to 50 in good health. Some clones in this sample may be carry-over from other donors' samples.

The chain employs TRBV4-2 and TRBJ2-3; 9 bases are a match to TRBD2. The J segment lost 1 base and the V segment lost 0 bases, leaving 5 bases of the junction unmatched. CDR3 length: 17 residues. Germline V gene data show CDR1 as LGHNA and CDR2 as YNFKEQ. The DNA for the CDR3 is TGTGCCAGCAGCCAAGAGGGGCGGGAGGGGGGCACAGATACGCAGTATTTT. It is translated as CASSQEGREGGTDTQYF.

This rearrangement joins TRBV29-1 to TRBJ1-2; D gene ambiguous. V was pared by 4 bases and J by 8 bases, with 5 bases between. Germline V gene sequence: CDR1 SQVTM, CDR2 ANQGSEA. CDR3 size: 9 residues. CDR3 DNA: TGCAGCGTTGCTAAGGGCTACACCTTC. Encoded protein: CSVAKGYTF. Combining the CDR3 with reference TRBV29-1 and TRBJ1-2 gives the whole variable domain SAVISQKPSRDICQRGTSLTIQCQVDSQVTMMFWYRQQPGQSLTLIATANQGSEATYESGFVIDKFPISRPNLTFSTLTVSNMSPEDSSIYLCSVAKGYTFGSGTRLTVV.

V is TRBV18 and J is TRBJ2-7, with 10 bases that match TRBD2. Germline CDR1 KGHSH, CDR2 LQKENI. V shed 3 bases, J shed 3 bases, and the junction held 20 bases outside the gene matches. This CDR3 has 20 residues. CDR3 in DNA: TGTGCCAGCTCACCTACCGCCGGTACTAGCGGGGATTCTGTGGGCTACGAGCAGTACTTC. Residues: CASSPTAGTSGDSVGYEQYF.

The chain carries TRBV28 and TRBJ1-2; D ambiguous. The CDR3 sequence is 12 residues long. V dropped 3 bases and J dropped 5 bases, with 7 bases sitting between them. The germline V gene has CDR1 MDHEN and CDR2 SYDVKM. The DNA of the CDR3 is TGTGCCAGCAGTTTTGGGTCTTATGGCTACACCTTC. It translates to CASSFGSYGYTF.

CDR3 residues: CASSQDLPDRGTGELFF. The CDR3 bases are TGCGCCAGCAGCCAAGATTTACCAGACAGGGGCACCGGGGAGCTGTTTTTT. V gene TRBV4-3 combines with J gene TRBJ2-2; 8 bases line up with TRBD1. V lost 0 bases, J lost 4 bases, and 7 bases stayed unmatched. CDR3 size: 17 residues. CDR1 and CDR2 from the germline V gene are LGHNA and YSLEER.

This clone was counted a few times. This sequence joins TRBV28 and TRBJ2-7, with 7 bases that match TRBD1. The J segment lost 7 bases and the V segment lost 6 bases, leaving 6 bases of the junction unmatched. Germline-derived CDR1 and CDR2 are MDHEN and SYDVKM. There are 12 residues in the CDR3. The CDR3 is CASRQPTGEQYF. The DNA for the CDR3 is TGTGCCAGCAGACAGCCGACAGGGGAGCAGTACTTC.

The rearrangement links TRBV7-2 to TRBJ2-1; 10 bases line up with TRBD2. Germline lookup yields CDR1 SGHTA and CDR2 FQGNSA. The J segment lost 6 bases and the V segment lost 5 bases, leaving 4 bases of the junction unmatched. The CDR3 contains 14 residues. This CDR3 is CASSKRTSGNEQFF. The CDR3 nucleotides read TGTGCCAGCAGCAAGCGGACTAGCGGCAATGAGCAGTTCTTC.

The rearrangement uses TRBV28 and TRBJ2-7, with D possibly being TRBD1 (6 bases). The CDR3 contains 15 residues. Looked up from germline, CDR1 is MDHEN and CDR2 is SYDVKM. The V and J ends lost 7 bases and 2 bases respectively, with 18 bases between them. CDR3 loop: CASMGAWSFTYEQYF. The CDR3 DNA reads as TGTGCCAGCATGGGGGCCTGGAGTTTTACCTACGAGCAGTACTTC.

Points on this clone: A much larger clone is a single base away; this may be a read error. The sample contains more than one DNA sequence encoding this CDR3. The genes are TRBV27 and TRBJ2-2; D is tentatively TRBD1 or TRBD2 (5 bases each). The CDR3 spans 15 residues. The ends were cut back, 4 bases at V and 4 bases at J, with 13 bases in the middle. In germline, CDR1 is MNHEY, CDR2 SMNVEV (reference sequence). Here the CDR3 DNA reads TGTGCCAGCAGTTACGGGACGGCTAGCACCGGGGAGCTGTTTTTT. Its translation is CASSYGTASTGELFF.

The chain is built from TRBV7-8 and TRBJ1-1, with TRBD1 identical over 7 bases. V was pared by 6 bases and J by 0 bases, with 7 bases of the junction left unmatched. CDR1 is SGHVS and CDR2 is FQNEAQ in the germline V gene. The CDR3 runs 15 residues. The CDR3, as DNA: TGTGCCAGCAGTCCATTGACAGGGATGAACACTGAAGCTTTCTTT. As protein: CASSPLTGMNTEAFF.

J is TRBJ2-2 and V is TRBV18; 11 bases fit TRBD2. The CDR3 is made up of 15 amino acids. V dropped 5 bases and J dropped 4; count of bases not matched to a gene: 3. The germline V gene encodes CDR1 KGHSH and CDR2 LQKENI. CDR3 coding DNA: TGTGCCAGCTCAGGGACTAGCGGACGCACCGGGGAGCTGTTTTTT. Its protein product is CASSGTSGRTGELFF. Based on the CDR3 plus reference TRBV18 and TRBJ2-2, the full variable domain is NAGVMQNPRHLVRRRGQEARLRCSPMKGHSHVYWYRQLPEEGLKFMVYLQKENIIDESGMPKERFSAEFPKEGPSILRIQQVVRGDSAAYFCASSGTSGRTGELFFGEGSRLTVL.

This chain joins TRBV27 and TRBJ1-3; 7 nucleotides line up with TRBD1. This CDR3 has 14 amino acids. With V trimmed by 8 bases and J by 3 bases, 7 bases remained unmatched. Germline lookup yields CDR1 MNHEY and CDR2 SMNVEV (reference sequence). For the CDR3, the DNA is TGTGCCAGCGCGACCCGGGACAGTGGAAACACCATATATTTT. It encodes CASATRDSGNTIYF.

This clone was counted only a few times. V gene TRBV7-8 combines with J gene TRBJ2-2, with D perhaps matching TRBD1 (8 bases). This CDR3 region has 14 residues. Trimming stripped 7 bases from V and 5 bases from J, with 14 bases between. Germline lookup yields CDR1 SGHVS and CDR2 FQNEAQ. CDR3 DNA sequence: TGTGCCAGCAACAGGGGGAGGGGGACCGGGGAGCTGTTTTTT. Translating gives CASNRGRGTGELFF.

The chain has TRBV6-6 and TRBJ2-3, with no clear D. The V gene lost 5 bases and the J gene lost 6 bases, with 9 bases spanning the gap. The CDR3 loop spans 12 amino acids. Per germline, CDR1 MNHNY and CDR2 SVGAGI (reference sequence). The CDR3 DNA is TGTGCCAGCAGTGCCTCGGAGGATACGCAGTATTTT. Its translation: CASSASEDTQYF.

For the CDR3, the DNA is TGTGCCAGCAGTTTTGCGATTTCCTACGAGCAGTACTTC. Translated: CASSFAISYEQYF. The chain has TRBV28 and TRBJ2-7; D uncertain. The CDR3 has 13 residues. Germline V gives CDR1 MDHEN, CDR2 SYDVKM. Trimming left V 3 bases short and J 1 base short, with 7 bases between.

The CDR3 DNA sequence: TGTGCCAGCAGCGCTCCCGGGACAGGGTTCGGGAAGACCCAGTACTTC. Protein product: CASSAPGTGFGKTQYF. The chain combines TRBV9 with TRBJ2-5; TRBD1 matches 9 bases. Germline loops: CDR1 SGDLS, CDR2 YYNGEE. J gave up 6 bases and V 3 bases, and 12 bases lay outside the gene matches. This CDR3 comprises 16 residues.